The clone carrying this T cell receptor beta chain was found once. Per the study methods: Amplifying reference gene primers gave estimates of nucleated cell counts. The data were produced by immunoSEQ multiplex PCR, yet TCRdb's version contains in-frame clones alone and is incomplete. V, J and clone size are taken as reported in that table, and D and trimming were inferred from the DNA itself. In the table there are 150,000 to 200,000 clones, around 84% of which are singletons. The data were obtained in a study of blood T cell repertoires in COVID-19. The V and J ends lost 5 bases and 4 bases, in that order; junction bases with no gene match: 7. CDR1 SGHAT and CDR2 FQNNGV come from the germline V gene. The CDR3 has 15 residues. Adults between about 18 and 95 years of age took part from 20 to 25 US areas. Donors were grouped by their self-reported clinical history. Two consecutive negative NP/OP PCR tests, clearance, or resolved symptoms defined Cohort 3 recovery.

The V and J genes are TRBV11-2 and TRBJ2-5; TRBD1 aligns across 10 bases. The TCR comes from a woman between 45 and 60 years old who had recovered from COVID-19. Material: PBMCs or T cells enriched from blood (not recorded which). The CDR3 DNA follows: TGTGCCAGCAGCCCAGCAGACAGGGGGCGAGAGACCCAGTACTTC. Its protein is CASSPADRGRETQYF.